A selection of T cell receptor beta chains follows, all from one sample in a study of regulatory T cells in long-lasting Graves disease. TCRdb used MiXCR to reprocess the multiplex PCR reads, holding one entry per CDR3 protein. The sample shows 440,000 or so distinct CDR3 sequences, just under 15% of them seen only once. These sequences were also reported in another study, on T cells in Graves' hyperthyroidism and ophthalmopathy.

The specimen was peripheral blood mononuclear cells (PBMCs), collected at new diagnosis, from a patient treated with antithyroid drugs. These TCRs come from a woman younger than 45 with Graves disease. CDR3s include the opening cysteine and the closing phenylalanine or tryptophan. The D gene is left open where the match is weak. Size is omitted from some rows. Given values are once, few, many or a class for expanded clones.

v_call: TRBV11-2; clone_size: many; j_call: TRBJ1-6; d_call: .; cdr3_length: 16; cdr3_aa: CASSLSGTAYNSPLHF; cdr3_nt: TGTGCCAGCAGCTTGAGTGGAACAGCTTATAATTCACCCCTCCACTTT
v_call: TRBV12-3/TRBV12-4; clone_size: few; j_call: TRBJ2-5; d_call: .; cdr3_length: 13; cdr3_aa: CASSLLPQETQYF; cdr3_nt: TGTGCCAGCAGCCTACTACCCCAAGAGACCCAGTACTTC
v_call: TRBV24-1; clone_size: many; j_call: TRBJ1-5; d_call: .; cdr3_length: 15; cdr3_aa: CATSDSDSPNQPQHF; cdr3_nt: TGTGCCACCAGTGATTCTGACAGTCCCAATCAGCCCCAGCATTTT
v_call: TRBV28; clone_size: many; j_call: TRBJ2-1; d_call: .; cdr3_length: 16; cdr3_aa: CAIWPYYDRSYNEQFF; cdr3_nt: TGTGCCATCTGGCCATACTACGACCGCTCCTACAATGAGCAGTTCTTC
v_call: TRBV7-9; clone_size: many; j_call: TRBJ2-7; d_call: TRBD1; cdr3_length: 15; cdr3_aa: CASSLVGSQGEEQYF; cdr3_nt: TGTGCCAGCAGCTTAGTTGGGTCCCAGGGGGAGGAGCAGTACTTC
v_call: TRBV6-2/TRBV6-3; clone_size: many; j_call: TRBJ2-1; d_call: TRBD2; cdr3_length: 15; cdr3_aa: CASSLESGSSTRAFF; cdr3_nt: TGTGCCAGCAGTTTAGAGAGCGGGAGCTCAACCCGGGCGTTCTTC
v_call: TRBV30; clone_size: many; j_call: TRBJ2-1; d_call: .; cdr3_length: 11; cdr3_aa: CACTQGNEQFF; cdr3_nt: TGTGCCTGCACACAGGGAAATGAGCAGTTCTTC
v_call: TRBV6-4; clone_size: few; j_call: TRBJ1-1; d_call: .; cdr3_length: 13; cdr3_aa: CASSWGRASEAFF; cdr3_nt: TGTGCCAGCAGTTGGGGTCGCGCCTCTGAAGCTTTCTTT
v_call: TRBV2; clone_size: many; j_call: TRBJ1-3; d_call: .; cdr3_length: 15; cdr3_aa: CASSNGGLSGNTIYF; cdr3_nt: TGTGCCAGCAGCAACGGGGGCCTCTCTGGAAACACCATATATTTT
v_call: TRBV11-3; clone_size: many; j_call: TRBJ2-5; d_call: TRBD2; cdr3_length: 16; cdr3_aa: CASSSDLAGGTETQYF; cdr3_nt: TGTGCCAGCAGCTCCGACTTAGCGGGAGGTACCGAGACCCAGTACTTC
v_call: TRBV20-1; clone_size: .; j_call: TRBJ2-1; d_call: .; cdr3_length: 13; cdr3_aa: CSARVPQRGEQFF; cdr3_nt: TGCAGTGCTAGAGTTCCCCAACGGGGCGAGCAGTTCTTC
v_call: TRBV7-8; clone_size: many; j_call: TRBJ2-7; d_call: .; cdr3_length: 12; cdr3_aa: CASSLDPAGRYF; cdr3_nt: TGTGCCAGCAGCTTAGATCCGGCCGGCAGGTACTTC
v_call: TRBV2; clone_size: many; j_call: TRBJ1-1; d_call: .; cdr3_length: 15; cdr3_aa: CASSEGESTNTEAFF; cdr3_nt: TGTGCCAGCAGTGAGGGGGAGAGTACGAACACTGAAGCTTTCTTT
v_call: TRBV7-2; clone_size: many; j_call: TRBJ1-5; d_call: TRBD1; cdr3_length: 15; cdr3_aa: CASSHRQGINQPQHF; cdr3_nt: TGTGCCAGCAGCCACCGACAGGGTATCAATCAGCCCCAGCATTTT
v_call: TRBV6-5; clone_size: many; j_call: TRBJ2-1; d_call: TRBD2; cdr3_length: 16; cdr3_aa: CASSSGGGGSLNEQFF; cdr3_nt: TGTGCCAGCAGTTCGGGAGGCGGCGGGAGTTTGAATGAGCAGTTCTTC
v_call: TRBV28; clone_size: many; j_call: TRBJ2-7; d_call: .; cdr3_length: 12; cdr3_aa: CASSFSFYEQYF; cdr3_nt: TGTGCCAGCAGTTTTTCCTTTTACGAGCAGTACTTC
v_call: TRBV7-9; clone_size: many; j_call: TRBJ2-1; d_call: .; cdr3_length: 11; cdr3_aa: CASSPSDEQFF; cdr3_nt: TGTGCCAGCAGCCCCTCAGATGAGCAGTTCTTC
v_call: TRBV7-3; clone_size: .; j_call: TRBJ2-2; d_call: .; cdr3_length: 16; cdr3_aa: CASSVSGTTDTGELFF; cdr3_nt: TGTGCCAGCAGCGTCTCCGGGACAACGGACACCGGGGAGCTGTTTTTT
v_call: TRBV25-1; clone_size: .; j_call: TRBJ2-7; d_call: TRBD2; cdr3_length: 14; cdr3_aa: CASSEAGGTYEQYF; cdr3_nt: TGTGCCAGCAGTGAAGCGGGAGGTACCTACGAGCAGTACTTC
v_call: TRBV24-1; clone_size: .; j_call: TRBJ2-1; d_call: TRBD1; cdr3_length: 16; cdr3_aa: CATSDSTPGQINEQFF; cdr3_nt: TGTGCCACCAGTGACTCAACACCGGGACAGATAAATGAGCAGTTCTTC
v_call: TRBV4-1; clone_size: .; j_call: TRBJ2-3; d_call: .; cdr3_length: 15; cdr3_aa: CASSQRVGSTDTQYF; cdr3_nt: TGCGCCAGCAGCCAACGGGTGGGAAGCACAGATACGCAGTATTTT
v_call: TRBV20-1; clone_size: many; j_call: TRBJ2-7; d_call: TRBD2; cdr3_length: 15; cdr3_aa: CSAIKLAGDSYEQYF; cdr3_nt: TGCAGTGCTATTAAACTAGCGGGAGACTCCTACGAGCAGTACTTC
v_call: TRBV19; clone_size: few; j_call: TRBJ2-3; d_call: .; cdr3_length: 15; cdr3_aa: CASSLWGSSTDTQYF; cdr3_nt: TGTGCCAGTAGCCTTTGGGGCTCTAGCACAGATACGCAGTATTTT
v_call: TRBV12-3/TRBV12-4; clone_size: many; j_call: TRBJ1-5; d_call: TRBD1; cdr3_length: 15; cdr3_aa: CASSLGTGGVQPQHF; cdr3_nt: TGTGCCAGCAGTTTGGGGACAGGGGGCGTCCAGCCCCAGCATTTT
v_call: TRBV28; clone_size: few; j_call: TRBJ2-7; d_call: .; cdr3_length: 12; cdr3_aa: CASSSQWHEQYF; cdr3_nt: TGTGCCAGCAGTTCCCAATGGCACGAGCAGTACTTC
v_call: TRBV5-1; clone_size: many; j_call: TRBJ2-7; d_call: .; cdr3_length: 13; cdr3_aa: CASSSQGLYEQYF; cdr3_nt: TGCGCCAGCAGCTCCCAAGGACTGTACGAGCAGTACTTC
v_call: TRBV30; clone_size: .; j_call: TRBJ2-3; d_call: .; cdr3_length: 11; cdr3_aa: CAWSAGDTQYF; cdr3_nt: TGTGCCTGGAGTGCAGGGGATACGCAGTATTTT
v_call: TRBV6-1; clone_size: few; j_call: TRBJ2-5; d_call: TRBD2; cdr3_length: 13; cdr3_aa: CASRVTGGETQYF; cdr3_nt: TGTGCCAGCAGAGTGACGGGGGGAGAGACCCAGTACTTC
v_call: TRBV20-1; clone_size: many; j_call: TRBJ2-1; d_call: .; cdr3_length: 13; cdr3_aa: CSARTSPYNEQFF; cdr3_nt: TGCAGTGCGCGGACTTCCCCCTACAATGAGCAGTTCTTC
v_call: TRBV19; clone_size: few; j_call: TRBJ2-7; d_call: TRBD2; cdr3_length: 14; cdr3_aa: CASSVGLAGAEQYF; cdr3_nt: TGTGCCAGTAGTGTGGGACTAGCGGGAGCCGAGCAGTACTTC
v_call: TRBV12-3/TRBV12-4; clone_size: many; j_call: TRBJ2-4; d_call: .; cdr3_length: 13; cdr3_aa: CASSLQTRDIQYF; cdr3_nt: TGTGCCAGCAGCCTACAAACTAGGGACATTCAGTACTTC
v_call: TRBV28; clone_size: many; j_call: TRBJ1-1; d_call: .; cdr3_length: 13; cdr3_aa: CASSAQGSLKAFF; cdr3_nt: TGTGCCAGCAGCGCTCAGGGATCACTGAAAGCTTTCTTT
v_call: TRBV7-2; clone_size: few; j_call: TRBJ2-7; d_call: .; cdr3_length: 14; cdr3_aa: CASSRMEQVYEQYF; cdr3_nt: TGTGCCAGCAGTCGGATGGAACAGGTCTACGAGCAGTACTTC
v_call: TRBV6-5; clone_size: few; j_call: TRBJ2-6; d_call: .; cdr3_length: 17; cdr3_aa: CASSYGTGRAGANVLTF; cdr3_nt: TGTGCCAGCAGTTACGGGACGGGGCGAGCTGGGGCCAACGTCCTGACTTTC
v_call: TRBV11-2; clone_size: .; j_call: TRBJ1-2; d_call: .; cdr3_length: 15; cdr3_aa: CASSLVVTRDYGYTF; cdr3_nt: TGTGCCAGCAGCTTAGTTGTGACAAGAGACTATGGCTACACCTTC
v_call: TRBV2; clone_size: many; j_call: TRBJ2-3; d_call: .; cdr3_length: 15; cdr3_aa: CASSEVASGTDTQYF; cdr3_nt: TGTGCCAGCAGTGAAGTAGCTAGCGGCACAGATACGCAGTATTTT
v_call: TRBV12-3/TRBV12-4; clone_size: many; j_call: TRBJ2-3; d_call: TRBD2; cdr3_length: 14; cdr3_aa: CASSLLGGGDTQYF; cdr3_nt: TGTGCCAGCAGTCTCCTGGGGGGAGGGGATACGCAGTATTTT
v_call: TRBV3-1; clone_size: many; j_call: TRBJ2-3; d_call: TRBD2; cdr3_length: 15; cdr3_aa: CASSQEAGVMETQYF; cdr3_nt: TGTGCCAGCAGCCAAGAGGCGGGAGTTATGGAGACGCAGTATTTT
v_call: TRBV6-5; clone_size: few; j_call: TRBJ2-7; d_call: TRBD1; cdr3_length: 16; cdr3_aa: CASSYAGTGSPYEQYF; cdr3_nt: TGTGCCAGCAGTTACGCCGGGACAGGGTCGCCGTACGAGCAGTACTTC
v_call: TRBV18; clone_size: many; j_call: TRBJ1-2; d_call: .; cdr3_length: 15; cdr3_aa: CASSQDLKGDYGYTF; cdr3_nt: TGTGCCAGCTCACAGGACCTAAAAGGAGACTATGGCTACACCTTC
v_call: TRBV3-1; clone_size: few; j_call: TRBJ2-5; d_call: TRBD2; cdr3_length: 16; cdr3_aa: CASSHRLAGIGGAQYF; cdr3_nt: TGTGCCAGCAGCCATCGACTAGCGGGAATAGGGGGGGCCCAGTACTTC
v_call: TRBV5-1; clone_size: few; j_call: TRBJ2-7; d_call: .; cdr3_length: 13; cdr3_aa: CASSYGGGGEQYF; cdr3_nt: TGCGCCAGCAGCTATGGCGGAGGAGGCGAGCAGTACTTC
v_call: TRBV2; clone_size: few; j_call: TRBJ2-5; d_call: .; cdr3_length: 14; cdr3_aa: CASSDSPGQETQYF; cdr3_nt: TGTGCCAGCAGTGATAGTCCAGGACAAGAGACCCAGTACTTC